One sample yielded the 14 T cell receptor beta chains listed below, sequenced in a study of blood T cell repertoires in COVID-19. Assay: immunoSEQ multiplex PCR; the TCRdb copy retains only in-frame clones and omits some. The table includes approximately 170,000 clones, approximately 87% detected once. The source material was peripheral blood. The source is a woman in her sixties or seventies with acute or convalescent COVID-19.

The V and J genes are TRBV7-6 and TRBJ1-2; 7 nucleotides agree with TRBD1. Germline V gives CDR1 SGHVS, CDR2 FNYEAQ. The trim removed 4 bases at V and 7 bases at J, leaving 6 bases unmatched. This CDR3 has 13 amino acids. CDR3 sequence reads: CASSSRDSSGYTF. Written as DNA, the CDR3 is TGTGCCAGCAGCTCCCGGGACAGTTCTGGCTACACCTTC.

This clone appeared once. This chain uses TRBV19 with TRBJ1-5; maybe TRBD1 (5 bases). The V end was cut by 3 bases, the J end by 6 bases, with 15 bases between. The CDR3 runs to 15 residues. The germline V gene has CDR1 LNHDA and CDR2 SQIVND (reference sequence). CDR3 protein: CASSISGGYGQPQHF. Here the CDR3 DNA reads TGTGCCAGTAGTATCTCCGGGGGATACGGTCAGCCCCAGCATTTT.

This sequence joins TRBV15 and TRBJ2-2; 11 nucleotides align to TRBD2. V gave up 0 bases and J gave up 0 bases; unmatched junction bases: 3. The germline V gene encodes CDR1 LNHNV and CDR2 YYDKDF (reference sequence). This CDR3 spans 18 amino acids. DNA for the CDR3: TGTGCCACCAGCAGAGAGGGGACTAGCGGATCGAACACCGGGGAGCTGTTTTTT. Translated: CATSREGTSGSNTGELFF.

This rearrangement joins TRBV3-1 (or the pseudogene TRBV3-2) to TRBJ2-7; 7 bases are shared with TRBD2. V gave up 1 base and J gave up 7 bases; unmatched junction bases: 4. CDR1 is LGHDT and CDR2 is YNNKEL in the germline V gene (reference sequence). The CDR3 contains 13 residues. CDR3 region: CASSQVGLGEQYF. CDR3 coding DNA: TGTGCCAGCAGCCAAGTTGGACTAGGGGAGCAGTACTTC.

The rearrangement uses TRBV7-9 and TRBJ2-5, with 12 bases lining up with TRBD2. Trimming took 5 bases from V and 5 from J; bases not matched to a gene: 9. The CDR3 contains 16 residues. Germline lookup yields CDR1 SEHNR and CDR2 FQNEAQ (reference sequence). The CDR3 sequence: CASSHPTSGSGETQYF. The CDR3 DNA follows: TGTGCCAGCAGCCACCCGACTAGCGGGAGTGGGGAGACCCAGTACTTC.

This chain connects TRBV18 to TRBJ2-5; weak D call: TRBD2 (6 bases). The CDR3 is 18 residues long. CDR1 and CDR2 (germline): KGHSH, LQKENI. V was shortened by 6 bases and J by 5 bases, with 28 bases between the two germline ends. CDR3 nucleotide sequence: TGTGCCAGCTCCCCTAGGAAGGGATCGAAAAGCGGGTCGGAGACCCAGTACTTC. Residues: CASSPRKGSKSGSETQYF.

This rearrangement joins TRBV15 to TRBJ2-7; D perhaps matches TRBD2 (5 bases). Trimming shortened V by 0 bases and J by 2 bases, and 11 bases separated the two germline ends. The CDR3 has 15 residues. CDR1 and CDR2 from the germline V gene are LNHNV and YYDKDF (reference sequence). Here the CDR3 DNA reads TGTGCCACCAGCAGAGATTTCGGGGATACCTACGAGCAGTACTTC. Translating gives CATSRDFGDTYEQYF.

This chain connects TRBV4-2 to TRBJ1-3; D might be TRBD1 (5 bases). This CDR3 is 16 amino acids long. CDR1 is LGHNA and CDR2 is YNFKEQ in the germline V gene. V lost 0 bases to trimming and J lost 2 bases, with 11 bases between them. In nucleotides, the CDR3 is TGTGCCAGCAGCCAAGATCGGGGGGGGGCTGGAAACACCATATATTTT. This translates into CASSQDRGGAGNTIYF.

On this clone: Within the sample, other DNA sequences also encode this same CDR3. The CDR3 reads CASSLTSGATDTQYF. DNA for the CDR3: TGTGCCAGCAGCCTGACTAGCGGGGCTACAGATACGCAGTATTTT. The rearrangement links TRBV3-1 (or the pseudogene TRBV3-2) to TRBJ2-3; 11 bases are a match to TRBD2. The CDR3 extends over 15 amino acids. CDR1 is LGHDT, CDR2 YNNKEL, per germline (reference sequence). V lost 4 bases, J lost 3 bases, and 3 bases stayed unmatched.

V usage is TRBV28 and J usage is TRBJ1-2; D gene unclear. CDR1 and CDR2 (germline): MDHEN, SYDVKM. The CDR3 extends over 13 amino acids. V was cut by 6 bases and J by 1 base, with 9 bases left in between. The CDR3 region is CASREDSNYGYTF. As DNA, the CDR3 is TGTGCCAGCAGAGAGGATAGTAACTATGGCTACACCTTC.

This clone was counted once. The gene calls are TRBV5-1 and TRBJ2-3; D perhaps matches TRBD1 (5 bases). The V end lost 0 bases, the J end lost 0 bases, and 11 bases lay between the germline ends. CDR3 size: 16 residues. Germline loops: CDR1 SGHRS, CDR2 YFSETQ. CDR3 loop: CASSLVFGASTDTQYF. For the CDR3, the DNA is TGCGCCAGCAGCTTGGTTTTTGGGGCAAGCACAGATACGCAGTATTTT. Variable domain in full (rest from reference TRBV5-1 and TRBJ2-3): KAGVTQTPRYLIKTRGQQVTLSCSPISGHRSVSWYQQTPGQGLQFLFEYFSETQRNKGNFPGRFSGRQFSNSRSEMNVSTLELGDSALYLCASSLVFGASTDTQYFGPGTRLTVL.

J is TRBJ2-5 and V is TRBV20-1; D gene ambiguous. CDR3 length: 10 residues. Between the trimmed V and J ends, which lost 6 bases and 2 bases, there was a span of 4 bases. Germline CDR1 is DFQATT and CDR2 is SNEGSKA (reference sequence). CDR3 in amino acids: CSARQETQYF. The CDR3 region has the DNA TGCAGTGCGCGGCAAGAGACCCAGTACTTC.

In DNA form, the CDR3 reads TGTGCCAGTAGTGTGACAGCCTGGCTCACTGAAGCTTTCTTT. It specifies CASSVTAWLTEAFF. The chain employs TRBV19 and TRBJ1-1; D may be TRBD1 (5 bases). Germline CDR1 is LNHDA and CDR2 is SQIVND (reference sequence). Deletions cut 5 bases from V and 4 bases from J, with 14 bases between. The CDR3 totals 14 residues.

The chain joins TRBV10-3 to TRBJ1-1; D unresolved. With 6 bases removed from V and 3 bases from J, the gap between germline ends came to 11 bases. CDR1 and CDR2 (germline): ENHRY, SYGVKD. The CDR3 runs 13 residues. In nucleotides, the CDR3 is TGTGCCATCAGAACCAGACAAGACACTGAAGCTTTCTTT. Translating it yields CAIRTRQDTEAFF.